The 29 T cell receptor beta chains reported below all come from one sample, sequenced in a study of control samples from healthy donors and cancer patients. Libraries were prepared by immunoSEQ multiplex PCR; TCRdb keeps only in-frame clonotypes and omits some of them. The table has some 210,000 clones, about 91% seen once; the top ten hold 1.8%. The sample was blood. These receptors were collected from a man aged 30-40 years in good health.

CDR3 DNA: TGTGCCAGCAGCCATCAATCGGGGAGAGGGGAAAGCACAGATACGCAGTATTTT. Translating it yields CASSHQSGRGESTDTQYF. The rearrangement uses TRBV14 and TRBJ2-3, with D perhaps assigned TRBD1 or TRBD2 (5 bases each). V lost 3 bases, J lost 0 bases, and 19 bases lay in between. The CDR3 is 18 residues long. Germline lookup yields CDR1 SGHDN and CDR2 FVKESK.

This clone was counted a few times. V is TRBV4-1 and J is TRBJ2-3; TRBD2 aligns across 7 bases. J lost 5 bases, V lost 6 bases, and 11 bases had no gene match. This CDR3 has 15 residues. Germline V lookup: CDR1 MGHRA, CDR2 YSYEKL. CDR3 sequence reads: CASRKASGRGDTQYF. DNA for the CDR3: TGCGCCAGCAGGAAGGCATCAGGGAGGGGAGATACGCAGTATTTT.

J is TRBJ2-1 and V is TRBV4-1; D is unclear. The germline V and J ends were trimmed by 0 bases and 10 bases, with 22 bases remaining between them. The germline V gene encodes CDR1 MGHRA and CDR2 YSYEKL. This CDR3 has 17 amino acids. The CDR3 spells CASSQEGMLEVVNEQFF. The CDR3 DNA reads as TGCGCCAGCAGCCAAGAAGGGATGTTAGAAGTAGTAAACGAGCAGTTCTTC.

The chain uses TRBV3-1 (or the pseudogene TRBV3-2) and TRBJ2-3; the match to TRBD2 covers 8 bases. Germline V gene data show CDR1 as LGHDT and CDR2 as YNNKEL (reference sequence). CDR3 length: 15 residues. V gave up 4 bases and J gave up 2 bases; unmatched junction bases: 5. CDR3 in amino acids: CASSRRGGTTDTQYF. The CDR3, as DNA: TGTGCCAGCAGCCGCCGCGGGGGGACCACAGATACGCAGTATTTT.

This chain links TRBV7-6 with TRBJ2-5; possible D gene TRBD1, 6 bases. Germline V lookup: CDR1 SGHVS, CDR2 FNYEAQ. V was trimmed by 6 bases and J by 4 bases, leaving 24 bases between them. The CDR3 sequence is 17 residues long. The CDR3 DNA sequence: TGTGCCAGCAGTCTATACGGTCCACAGGGTTCGGTAGAGACCCAGTACTTC. As protein: CASSLYGPQGSVETQYF.

This clone appeared a few times. The V call is TRBV4-1, the J call TRBJ1-1; D remains unclear. V lost 0 bases, J lost 1 base, and 6 bases lay in between. The V gene's germline CDR1 is MGHRA and CDR2 YSYEKL. CDR3 length equals 14 residues. DNA for the CDR3: TGCGCCAGCAGCCAAGACAGAGCGAACACTGAAGCTTTCTTT. This encodes CASSQDRANTEAFF.

This clone was found once. The chain uses TRBV4-2 and TRBJ2-3; 15 nucleotides align to TRBD2. Germline CDR1 and CDR2: LGHNA and YNFKEQ. The CDR3 is 17 amino acids. With V trimmed by 0 bases and J by 5 bases, 3 bases remained unmatched. The CDR3 here is CASSQDRGLAGGDTQYF. In DNA form, the CDR3 reads TGTGCCAGCAGCCAAGATCGGGGACTAGCGGGGGGAGATACGCAGTATTTT.

The rearrangement joins TRBV11-3 to TRBJ1-6; possibly TRBD1 for D (6 bases). Trimming cost V 1 base and J 12 bases, with 7 bases left between them. From germline, CDR1 is SGHNT and CDR2 YENEEA. The CDR3 is 12 amino acids. CDR3 loop: CASSLGGRPLHF. For the CDR3, the DNA is TGTGCCAGCAGCTTAGGGGGGCGACCCCTCCACTTT.

The table lists this clone with a count of one. V is TRBV7-9 and J is TRBJ1-1, with a weak D call TRBD1 (5 bases). Trimming took 2 bases from V and 5 from J, leaving 15 bases between them. Germline loops: CDR1 SEHNR, CDR2 FQNEAQ (reference sequence). This CDR3 is 15 amino acids long. The CDR3, as DNA: TGTGCCAGCAGCTTAACGGGGGACGTGGATACTGAAGCTTTCTTT. It yields the protein CASSLTGDVDTEAFF. Based on the CDR3 plus reference TRBV7-9 and TRBJ1-1, the full variable domain is DTGVSQNPRHKITKRGQNVTFRCDPISEHNRLYWYRQTLGQGPEFLTYFQNEAQLEKSRLLSDRFSAERPKGSFSTLEIQRTEQGDSAMYLCASSLTGDVDTEAFFGQGTRLTVV.

The V and J genes are TRBV9 and TRBJ2-3; 8 bases agree with TRBD1. CDR1 is SGDLS and CDR2 is YYNGEE in the germline V gene. V trimming: 0 bases; J trimming: 8 bases; junction bases outside the gene matches: 14. CDR3 length: 17 residues. CDR3 sequence reads: CASSVGVGQATGSTQYF. The DNA for the CDR3 is TGTGCCAGCAGCGTAGGGGTGGGACAGGCGACGGGGAGTACGCAGTATTTT. The full variable domain, its missing parts supplied by reference TRBV9 and TRBJ2-3, is DSGVTQTPKHLITATGQRVTLRCSPRSGDLSVYWYQQSLDQGLQFLIQYYNGEERAKGNILERFSAQQFPDLHSELNLSSLELGDSALYFCASSVGVGQATGSTQYFGPGTRLTVL.

Comments on this clone: One end of the junction is discordant with germline, which a read error may explain. The chain uses TRBV5-6 and TRBJ1-1; no reliable D call. Looked up from germline, CDR1 is SGHDT and CDR2 is YYEEEE. CDR3 size: 11 residues. The CDR3 loop is CASSLDVEAFF. In DNA form, the CDR3 reads TGTGCCAGCAGTTTGGACGTAGAAGCTTTCTTT.

The chain is built from TRBV11-2 and TRBJ2-7; 9 nucleotides line up with TRBD1. The CDR3 consists of 14 residues. Germline V gene data show CDR1 as SGHAT and CDR2 as FQNNGV. The junction had 3 bases not matched to a gene; V was cut back by 1 base and J by 5 bases. DNA of the CDR3: TGTGCCAGCAGCTTAGGTAGACAGGGGGACGAGCAGTACTTC. It codes for CASSLGRQGDEQYF.

This sequence joins TRBV30 and TRBJ2-2; D may be TRBD2 (5 bases). CDR3 length: 16 amino acids. Trimming pared 0 bases from V and 1 base from J, leaving 12 bases between. Per germline, CDR1 GTSNPN and CDR2 SVGIG (reference sequence). The CDR3 DNA is TGTGCCTGGAGTGTACTCGGGATAGTGAACACCGGGGAGCTGTTTTTT. Its translation is CAWSVLGIVNTGELFF.

The chain recombines TRBV12-5 with TRBJ1-5; D gene uncertain. The CDR3 runs 14 residues. Trimming stripped 1 base from V and 1 base from J, with 5 bases between. Germline CDR1 LGHNT, CDR2 FRNRAP. The CDR3: CASGLDGSNQPQHF. The CDR3 DNA follows: TGTGCTAGTGGTTTGGACGGAAGCAATCAGCCCCAGCATTTT.

This clone was observed a handful of times. The chain employs TRBV2 and TRBJ2-1; D might be TRBD2 (6 bases). Trimming took off 6 bases at V and 6 bases at J, with 12 bases between the two ends. Per the germline V gene, CDR1 is SNHLY and CDR2 is FYNNEI. The CDR3 consists of 13 residues. CDR3 in DNA: TGTGCCAGCAGGAGGAGCGGGTCCAATGAGCAGTTCTTC. Translated, it gives CASRRSGSNEQFF.

V and J are TRBV10-3 and TRBJ1-5, with a tentative D call TRBD1 (6 bases). The CDR3 runs to 16 residues. V was cut by 2 bases and J by 3 bases, with 14 bases left in between. Germline CDR1 ENHRY, CDR2 SYGVKD. DNA for the CDR3: TGTGCCATCAGTGAGCCAGGGGACGGTACCAATCAGCCCCAGCATTTT. The encoded protein is CAISEPGDGTNQPQHF.

Here the CDR3 DNA reads TGCAGTGCTAGTAAGGGGATGACCGGCGAGCAGTACTTC. It codes for CSASKGMTGEQYF. The chain combines TRBV20-1 with TRBJ2-7; the D gene is possibly TRBD1 (5 bases). Germline values: CDR1 DFQATT, CDR2 SNEGSKA (reference sequence). The CDR3 runs to 13 residues. V was trimmed by 3 bases and J by 6 bases, leaving 15 bases between them.

This sequence joins TRBV2 and TRBJ2-2; the D gene is possibly TRBD2 (6 bases). Germline V lookup: CDR1 SNHLY, CDR2 FYNNEI. V lost 9 bases, J lost 7 bases, and 21 bases lay in between. The CDR3 contains 15 residues. The CDR3 DNA is TGTGCCAGGGGGGGAAATGGAGGATTTGGCGGGGAGCTGTTTTTT. This gives the protein CARGGNGGFGGELFF.

The rearrangement joins TRBV3-1 (or the pseudogene TRBV3-2) to TRBJ2-4; perhaps TRBD1 as D (5 bases). Germline V CDR1 and CDR2: LGHDT, YNNKEL (reference sequence). The CDR3 spans 16 residues. V lost 0 bases and J 5 bases, leaving 14 bases between the germline ends. The CDR3 region is CASSQDMSGLENIQYF. The DNA of the CDR3 is TGTGCCAGCAGCCAAGATATGTCAGGGCTCGAAAACATTCAGTACTTC.

The CDR3 sequence: CATGGITSAYTDTQYF. CDR3 nucleotides: TGTGCCACCGGCGGGATTACTAGCGCGTACACAGATACGCAGTATTTT. The genes are TRBV24-1 and TRBJ2-3; the match to TRBD2 covers 7 bases. The V gene end was trimmed by 9 bases and the J gene end by 2 bases; junction bases not matched to a gene: 13. The CDR3 is made up of 16 amino acids. Germline V gene sequence: CDR1 KGHDR, CDR2 SFDVKD.

The V call is TRBV9, the J call TRBJ1-2; 8 bases are a match to TRBD1. V shed 0 bases and J 2 bases; nucleotides not matched to a gene: 9. The CDR3 contains 17 residues. Germline CDR1 reads SGDLS; CDR2 reads YYNGEE. The CDR3 spells CASSVGGRQGSNYGYTF. The CDR3 nucleotides are TGTGCCAGCAGCGTAGGAGGGAGACAGGGGTCGAACTATGGCTACACCTTC.

This clone was recorded once. The gene calls are TRBV18 and TRBJ1-2, with TRBD1 matching 7 bases. V was pared by 3 bases and J by 2 bases, with 3 bases of the junction left unmatched. The CDR3 loop spans 14 amino acids. Germline values: CDR1 KGHSH, CDR2 LQKENI. Here the CDR3 reads CASSPGTANYGYTF. The CDR3 DNA reads TGTGCCAGCTCACCCGGGACAGCAAACTATGGCTACACCTTC.

V usage is TRBV6-5 and J usage is TRBJ2-3; TRBD1 is a possible D gene (5 bases). The CDR3 runs to 11 residues. The ends were cut back, 6 bases at V and 6 bases at J, with 7 bases in the middle. Germline CDR1 and CDR2: MNHEY and SVGAGI. CDR3 coding DNA: TGTGCCAGCAGGAGACAGGATACGCAGTATTTT. Translation gives CASRRQDTQYF.

Worth noting for this clone: Mismatch with germline at one junction end may stem from a read error. The genes are TRBV7-9 and TRBJ2-1; 9 nucleotides match TRBD2. The CDR3 has 15 amino acids. Looked up from germline, CDR1 is SEHNR and CDR2 is FQNEAQ (reference sequence). In nucleotides, the CDR3 is TGTGCCAGCAGCCTAGCGGGGACCTCCTACAATGAGCAGTTCTTC. Translated: CASSLAGTSYNEQFF.

The chain couples TRBV4-2 to TRBJ1-2, with 7 bases that match TRBD1. V was clipped by 4 bases and J by 6 bases; unmatched bases: 14. Per germline, CDR1 LGHNA and CDR2 YNFKEQ. There are 16 residues in the CDR3. CDR3 DNA: TGTGCCAGCAGCCCGGAACGGGGGGCAGGGGGGCATGGCTACACCTTC. It encodes CASSPERGAGGHGYTF.

As DNA, the CDR3 is TGTGCCAGCAGCGTCCGGACAGGGAATAATTCACCCCTCCACTTT. It encodes CASSVRTGNNSPLHF. J is TRBJ1-6 and V is TRBV9; TRBD1 matches at 8 bases. CDR1 SGDLS and CDR2 YYNGEE come from the germline V gene. Trimming removed 2 bases from V and 5 bases from J; junction bases left unmatched: 3. This CDR3 is built from 15 residues.

This chain connects TRBV28 to TRBJ1-6, with D possibly matching TRBD1 (6 bases). Trimming pared 1 base from V and 5 bases from J, leaving 12 bases between. Germline V gives CDR1 MDHEN, CDR2 SYDVKM. The CDR3 extends over 16 amino acids. The CDR3 reads CASSLSGVPHNSPLHF. CDR3 DNA: TGTGCCAGCAGTTTATCAGGGGTTCCCCATAATTCACCCCTCCACTTT. The variable domain in full, with the rest retrieved from reference TRBV28 and TRBJ1-6, is DVKVTQSSRYLVKRTGEKVFLECVQDMDHENMFWYRQDPGLGLRLIYFSYDVKMKEKGDIPEGYSVSREKKERFSLILESASTNQTSMYLCASSLSGVPHNSPLHFGNGTRLTVT.

This clone came up once. In DNA form, the CDR3 reads TGTGCCAGCAGTGAGGGGGGGAGCACAGATACGCAGTATTTT. This translates into CASSEGGSTDTQYF. V gene TRBV9 combines with J gene TRBJ2-3, with TRBD2 as a possible D gene (7 bases). Germline V CDR1 and CDR2: SGDLS, YYNGEE. V was trimmed by 5 bases and J by 0 bases, leaving 10 bases between them. This CDR3 has 14 amino acids.

This sequence joins TRBV5-1 and TRBJ1-6; 11 bases fit TRBD1. The CDR3 runs 16 residues. The germline CDR1 and CDR2 sequences are SGHRS and YFSETQ. V gave up 7 bases and J gave up 6 bases; unmatched junction bases: 9. The DNA of the CDR3 is TGCGCCAGCCGTCCCGGGACAGGGGGAAGTAATTCACCCCTCCACTTT. Its translation: CASRPGTGGSNSPLHF.